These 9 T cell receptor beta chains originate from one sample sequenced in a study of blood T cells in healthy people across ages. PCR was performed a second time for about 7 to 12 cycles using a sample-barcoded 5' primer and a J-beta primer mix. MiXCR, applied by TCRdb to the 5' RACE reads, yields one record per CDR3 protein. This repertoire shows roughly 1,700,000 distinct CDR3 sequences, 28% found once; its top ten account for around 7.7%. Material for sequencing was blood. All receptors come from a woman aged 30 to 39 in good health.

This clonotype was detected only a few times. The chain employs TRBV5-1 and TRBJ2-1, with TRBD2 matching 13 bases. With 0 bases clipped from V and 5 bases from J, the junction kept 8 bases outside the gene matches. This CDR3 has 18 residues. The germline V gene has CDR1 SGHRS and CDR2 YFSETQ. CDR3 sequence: CASSLGTSGRRANNEQFF. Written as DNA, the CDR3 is TGCGCCAGCAGCTTGGGGACTAGCGGGAGAAGAGCCAACAATGAGCAGTTCTTC.

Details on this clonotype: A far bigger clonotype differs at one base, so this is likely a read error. CDR3 sequence (DNA): TGTGCCAGCAGCCTATCCGGGACTAGTTACAATGAGCAGTACTTC. As protein: CASSLSGTSYNEQYF. This chain uses TRBV12-3 or TRBV12-4 with TRBJ2-4; 8 bases match TRBD2. The CDR3 has 15 residues. Trimming took 6 bases from V and 13 from J; bases not matched to a gene: 17.

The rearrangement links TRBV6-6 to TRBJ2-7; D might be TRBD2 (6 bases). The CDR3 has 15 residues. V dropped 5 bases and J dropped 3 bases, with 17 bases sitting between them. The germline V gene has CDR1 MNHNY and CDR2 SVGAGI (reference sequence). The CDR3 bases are TGTGCCAGCAGTCCCCCGGGGATGGGACTCTACGAGCAGTACTTC. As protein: CASSPPGMGLYEQYF.

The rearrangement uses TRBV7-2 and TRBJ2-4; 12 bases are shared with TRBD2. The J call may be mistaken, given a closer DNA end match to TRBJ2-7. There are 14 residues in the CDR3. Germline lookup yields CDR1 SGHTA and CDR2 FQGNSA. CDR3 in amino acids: CASITTSGSYEQYF. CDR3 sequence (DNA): TGTGCCAGCATCACGACTAGCGGGAGCTACGAGCAGTACTTC.

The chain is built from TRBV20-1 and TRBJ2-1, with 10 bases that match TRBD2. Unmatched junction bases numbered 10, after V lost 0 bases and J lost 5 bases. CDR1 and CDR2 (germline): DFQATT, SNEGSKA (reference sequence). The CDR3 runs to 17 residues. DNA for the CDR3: TGCAGTGCTAGAGAGAGGGGGTGGCTAGCGGGGGACAATGAGCAGTTCTTC. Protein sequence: CSARERGWLAGDNEQFF.

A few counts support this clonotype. The CDR3 nucleotides read TGTGCCAGCAGTCAAATAGGGGAGGGCAGGGGCCAAGGCTACACCTTC. Its translation: CASSQIGEGRGQGYTF. The chain couples TRBV25-1 to TRBJ1-2; the D gene is possibly TRBD1 (6 bases). CDR3 length: 16 amino acids. Germline loops: CDR1 MGHDK, CDR2 SYGVNS. The V and J ends lost 5 bases and 8 bases respectively, with 24 bases between them.

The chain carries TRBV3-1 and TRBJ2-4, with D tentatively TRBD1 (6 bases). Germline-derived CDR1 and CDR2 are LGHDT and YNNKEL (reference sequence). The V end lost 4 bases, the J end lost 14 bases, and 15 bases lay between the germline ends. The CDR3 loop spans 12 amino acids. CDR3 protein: CASSLSGEREYF. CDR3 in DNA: TGTGCCAGCAGCCTCTCAGGGGAACGGGAGTACTTC.

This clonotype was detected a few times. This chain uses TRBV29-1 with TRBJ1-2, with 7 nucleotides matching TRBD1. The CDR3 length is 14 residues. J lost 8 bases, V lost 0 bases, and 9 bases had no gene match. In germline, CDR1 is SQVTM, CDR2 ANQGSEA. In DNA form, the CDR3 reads TGCAGCGTTGAAGATAAGACAGGGCCTAAGGGCTACACCTTC. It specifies CSVEDKTGPKGYTF. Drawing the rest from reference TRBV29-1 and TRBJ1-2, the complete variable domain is SAVISQKPSRDICQRGTSLTIQCQVDSQVTMMFWYRQQPGQSLTLIATANQGSEATYESGFVIDKFPISRPNLTFSTLTVSNMSPEDSSIYLCSVEDKTGPKGYTFGSGTRLTVV.

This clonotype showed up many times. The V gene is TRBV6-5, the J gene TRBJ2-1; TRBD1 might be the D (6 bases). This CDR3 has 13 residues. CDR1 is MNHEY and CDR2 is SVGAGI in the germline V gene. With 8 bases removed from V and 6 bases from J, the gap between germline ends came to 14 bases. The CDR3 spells CASAYRESNEQFF. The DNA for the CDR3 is TGTGCCAGCGCCTACAGGGAATCCAATGAGCAGTTCTTC.